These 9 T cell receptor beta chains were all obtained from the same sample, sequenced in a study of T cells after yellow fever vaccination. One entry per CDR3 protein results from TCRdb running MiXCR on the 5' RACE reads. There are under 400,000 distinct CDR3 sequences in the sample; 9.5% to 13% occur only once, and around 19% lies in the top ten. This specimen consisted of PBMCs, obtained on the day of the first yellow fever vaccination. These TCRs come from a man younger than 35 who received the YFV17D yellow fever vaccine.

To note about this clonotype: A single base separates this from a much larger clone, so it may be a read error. The CDR3 DNA sequence: TGCAGCGTTGGGTATTCCGACAATGAGCAGTTCTTC. Its translation is CSVGYSDNEQFF. The chain carries TRBV29-1 and TRBJ2-1; D ambiguous. In germline, CDR1 is SQVTM, CDR2 ANQGSEA. CDR3 length: 12 amino acids. Trimming took 4 bases from V and 5 from J, leaving 9 bases between them.

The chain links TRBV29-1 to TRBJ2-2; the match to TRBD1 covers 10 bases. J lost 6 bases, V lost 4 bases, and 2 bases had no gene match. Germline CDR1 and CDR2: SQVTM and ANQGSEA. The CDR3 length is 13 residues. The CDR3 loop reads CSVGDRGSGELFF. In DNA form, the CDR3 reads TGCAGCGTTGGGGACAGGGGTTCCGGGGAGCTGTTTTTT.

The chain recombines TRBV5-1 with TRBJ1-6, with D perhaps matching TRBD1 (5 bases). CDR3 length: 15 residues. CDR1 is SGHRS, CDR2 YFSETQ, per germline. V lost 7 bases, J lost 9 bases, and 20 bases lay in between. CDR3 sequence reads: CASRPRGNEVSPLHF. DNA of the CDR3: TGCGCCAGCCGGCCAAGGGGTAATGAGGTTTCACCCCTCCACTTT.

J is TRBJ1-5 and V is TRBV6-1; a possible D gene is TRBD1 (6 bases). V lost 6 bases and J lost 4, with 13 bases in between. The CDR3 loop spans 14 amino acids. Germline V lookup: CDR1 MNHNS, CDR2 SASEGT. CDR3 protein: CASRTTGENQPQHF. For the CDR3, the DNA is TGTGCCAGCAGGACGACAGGAGAGAATCAGCCCCAGCATTTT.

The CDR3 is CSVRPTGLGNEQFF. CDR3 DNA sequence: TGCAGCGTTCGTCCAACAGGGCTCGGCAATGAGCAGTTCTTC. V gene TRBV29-1 combines with J gene TRBJ2-1, with D possibly being TRBD1 (6 bases). CDR1 SQVTM and CDR2 ANQGSEA come from the germline V gene. V lost 5 bases and J 6 bases, leaving 17 bases between the germline ends. The CDR3 totals 14 residues.

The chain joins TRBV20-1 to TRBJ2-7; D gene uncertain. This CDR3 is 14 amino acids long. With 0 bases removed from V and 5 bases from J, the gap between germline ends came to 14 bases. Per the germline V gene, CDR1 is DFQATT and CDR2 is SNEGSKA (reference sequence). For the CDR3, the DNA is TGCAGTGCTAGAGATGTAAAGGGTATTAACGAGCAGTACGTC. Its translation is CSARDVKGINEQYV.

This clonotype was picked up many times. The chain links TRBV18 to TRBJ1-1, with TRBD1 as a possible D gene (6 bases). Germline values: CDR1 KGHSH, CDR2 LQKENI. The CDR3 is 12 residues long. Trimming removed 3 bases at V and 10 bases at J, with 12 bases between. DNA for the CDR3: TGTGCCAGCTCACCCCAGGGGTTCGCAGCTTTCTTT. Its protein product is CASSPQGFAAFF.

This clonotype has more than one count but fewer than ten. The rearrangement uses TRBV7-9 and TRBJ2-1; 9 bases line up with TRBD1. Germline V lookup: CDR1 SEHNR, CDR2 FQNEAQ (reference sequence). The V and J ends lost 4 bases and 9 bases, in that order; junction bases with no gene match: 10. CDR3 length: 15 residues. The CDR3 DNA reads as TGTGCCAGCAGCTCCCCGGGACAGGGTCGGCGTGAGCAGTTCTTC. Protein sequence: CASSSPGQGRREQFF.

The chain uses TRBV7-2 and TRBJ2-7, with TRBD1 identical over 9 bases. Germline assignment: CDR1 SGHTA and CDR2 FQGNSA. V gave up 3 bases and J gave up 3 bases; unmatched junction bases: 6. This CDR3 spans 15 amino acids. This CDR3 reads CASSFAGQGSYEQYV. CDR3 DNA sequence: TGTGCCAGCAGCTTTGCGGGACAGGGAAGCTACGAGCAGTACGTC.